The present T cell receptor beta chain was sequenced within a study of shared clonotypes between healthy human individuals (TCRdb year 2020). About the full investigation: A couple of women and three men aged 18 to 49 years were included in the cohort. Per donor, three plates each were used for CD4 naive and CD4 memory, two for CD8 naive, and one for CD8 memory. To estimate repertoire size and how much clonotype sharing occurs between individuals, the study deeply sequenced the blood TCR repertoires of 4 to 6 healthy adults. To increase sequencing depth and limit assay-specific biases, different laboratories used diverse techniques to prepare libraries and sequence TCR repertoires. Between about 0.94 and 8.9 billion PBMCs per donor were obtained by leukapheresis. The full study reports these points: Pairwise subsampling indicated that sequencing depth was expected to affect the degree of clonotype sharing among donors. Larger estimated clonotype richness was generally found for naive subsets than for memory subsets. The genetic and exposure-history diversity represented was limited by the small number of donors. Clonotypes shared by all four sorted-subset donors showed higher generation probabilities than non-shared clonotypes. Rarefaction of sorted-subset datasets indicated incomplete sequencing despite the large sequencing depth. Sampling was restricted to blood, and TCR repertoires in tissue are likely to differ from TCR repertoires in blood. About 5% of naive CD4, 3.5% of naive CD8, 2.3% of memory CD4, and 0.4% of memory CD8 clonotypes were shared across four donors.

Using the deep immunoSEQ assay, TCR CDR3 regions were amplified from genomic DNA by multiplex PCR. Genomic DNA extracted from each cell subset was distributed evenly over all wells of several immunoSEQ 96-well plates, and each plate served as one replicate. Each replicate PCR for sorted subsets received roughly 0.2 ug genomic DNA, equal to 28,000 or so T cell genomes. Purified libraries were quantified with a Qubit 3.0 fluorometer, sized on a Bioanalyzer 2100, and re-quantified with the KAPA Library Quantification kit. Each immunoSEQ 96-well plate was sequenced on its own single-read 150-cycle Illumina NextSeq 550 flow cell. As for the original processing: The immunoSEQ output contained only junctional sequences without quality scores, so filtering could not match that applied to full-length reads. To assign V/J genes and CDR3, sequences were annotated using PyIR, a Python wrapper for IgBLAST v1.9, with IMGT germline references. Any read was removed if the V/J assignment was weak (E-value above 1e-6), the CDR3 was missing, or the read contained stop codons, out-of-frame junctions, or ambiguous translated residues. A V3J clonotype was defined by an identical inferred V gene, J gene, and CDR3 amino acid sequence. The percentage overlap between two repertoires was calculated by dividing the number of shared unique clonotypes by the size of the smaller repertoire. Three approaches were used to assess repertoire richness: RTK rarefaction, the Chao1 estimator, and Recon v2.1 estimates of unobserved clonotypes. Generation probabilities were computed with OLGA for all TCRbeta clonotypes obtained by the gDNA method from a handful of donors. This is the immuneACCESS table as TCRdb keeps it, with only in-frame sequences that have V and J called. A part of the clones is gone; compared with another copy, unresolved V genes explain less than half, and the rest is unexplained. The V and J calls and clone size are taken from that table; D and trimming were inferred from the DNA. Present in this sample are around 1 million clones, approximately 80% of which were seen just once. Approximately 1.5% of the sample is held by the ten biggest clonotypes.

Concerning this clone itself: Its antigen is unknown. No much larger clone is present one base from it, and per-base qualities are unavailable. Other DNA sequences in this specimen translate into the identical CDR3.

The donors were healthy, HIV-negative adults who had no recently reported acute infections or vaccinations. Only Caucasian adults living in Nashville, Tennessee, USA were represented among the donors. Magnetic negative selection was used to enrich CD4+ T cells, after which naive cells were positively selected on CD45RA and the negative fraction became the memory subset. Blood was collected by leukapheresis, and PBMCs were isolated by Ficoll-Histopaque density gradient centrifugation and then cryopreserved in liquid nitrogen vapor phase. Analytical flow cytometry was used to check the purity and quantity of every magnetically sorted T cell population. Genomic DNA was isolated from each sorted fraction and quantified by UV absorbance on a Nanodrop 2000c. The CDR3, from cysteine to phenylalanine, totals 12 residues. Here the CDR3 DNA is all that survives: 36 bases in frame from base 1. The germline V gene encodes CDR1 SQVTM and CDR2 ANQGSEA. The V end loses 5 bases and the J end loses 0 bases, and a stretch of 8 bases separates them.

Recombination connected TRBV29-1 to TRBJ2-7; the D region possibly corresponds to TRBD2 (5 bases align). This sequence was found in a man aged 18 to 35 in good health. The sample was memory CD4+ T cells sorted from blood. The cell subset or site label on this specimen signifies: CD45RA-negative fraction. The nucleotide sequence reads as follows: TGCAGCGTTCTAGGGAGCTCCTACGAGCAGTACTTC. This sequence encodes CSVLGSSYEQYF.